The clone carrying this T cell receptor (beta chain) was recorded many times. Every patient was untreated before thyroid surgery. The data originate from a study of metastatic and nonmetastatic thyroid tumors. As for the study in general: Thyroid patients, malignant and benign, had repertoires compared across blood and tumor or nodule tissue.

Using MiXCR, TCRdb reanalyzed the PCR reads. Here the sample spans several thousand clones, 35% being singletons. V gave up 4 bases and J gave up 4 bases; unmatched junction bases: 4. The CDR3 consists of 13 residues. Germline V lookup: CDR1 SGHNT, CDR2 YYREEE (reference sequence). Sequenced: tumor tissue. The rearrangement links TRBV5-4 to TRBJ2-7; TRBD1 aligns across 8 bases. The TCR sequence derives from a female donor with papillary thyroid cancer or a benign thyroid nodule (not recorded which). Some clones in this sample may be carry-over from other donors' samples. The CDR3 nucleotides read TGTGCCAGCAGCGCCAGGGGGCAGTACGAGCAGTACTTC. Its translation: CASSARGQYEQYF.